Below, one T cell receptor beta chain is given with its context. Its antigen remains unknown. This sample was taken from a study of cytomegalovirus exposure and HLA in healthy donors. Overall study: HLA-typed donors were the source of about 85 million unique TCRs, which an early data release held.

Study results and limitations: The majority of TCR sequences were rare, yet some public TCRs appeared in many donors. The authors assumed roughly uniform sequencing depth across donors for presence/absence analyses. The study had only CMV serostatus as immune exposure information.

Primers: 60 Vbeta forward and 13 Jbeta reverse. Clones were sequenced by immunoSEQ multiplex PCR, and TCRdb holds only the in-frame ones, with some missing. The sample includes just over 80,000 clones, 78% seen only once; the top ten take approximately 6%. Trimming took off 6 bases at V and 10 bases at J, with 13 bases between the two ends. Germline V gene lookup returns CDR1 SQVTM and CDR2 ANQGSEA. The CDR3 is 11 residues long. The specimen sequenced was PBMCs. This sequence joins TRBV29-1 and TRBJ2-1; maybe TRBD1 (5 bases). The receptor's source is a man aged 18 to 35 in good health and CMV-seropositive. The CDR3 bases are TGCAGCGTCGGTGGGGCCAAGGAGCAGTTCTTC. This gives the protein CSVGGAKEQFF.